This TCR beta chain was found in a study of T cell repertoires in cytomegalovirus infection. The overall study: It can be stated that public TCR beta signatures indicated CMV infection as well as a matching HLA type.

This clonotype was observed a handful of times. No antigen is known for it. General observations from the study: Within the response measured ex vivo, HLA-C-restricted CMV-specific TCR beta clonotypes were dominant.

The CDR3 runs to 13 residues. Germline CDR1 LNHNV, CDR2 YYDKDF (reference sequence). Unmatched junction bases numbered 2, after V lost 4 bases and J lost 4 bases. One entry per CDR3 protein results from TCRdb running MiXCR on the reads. The table records around 740,000 distinct CDR3 sequences, 35% to 45% of them present only once. The TCR sequence derives from a human donor in good health (CMV status not recorded). Some clones in this sample may be carry-over from other donors' samples. V usage is TRBV15 and J usage is TRBJ1-2; TRBD1 matches at 8 bases. Sequencing was done on a sample of PBMCs. The CDR3 DNA follows: TGTGCCACCAGCACGGGGACAGGCTATGGCTACACCTTC. It encodes CATSTGTGYGYTF.